This T cell receptor (beta chain) comes out of a study of CD8+ T cells in alopecia areata. General study results and limits: Sequencing of scalp samples also includes resident alphabeta T cells from normal skin. Patients displayed less clarity in TCR sharing than mice, a finding possibly related to HLA.

V lost 9 bases to trimming and J lost 4 bases, with 9 bases between them. The germline gives CDR1 ENHRY, CDR2 SYGVKD. The CDR3 spans 11 residues. RNA was extracted and reverse transcribed into cDNA as the sequencing template. The repertoire was sequenced with immunoSEQ multiplex PCR; TCRdb's copy has only in-frame clones and lacks some. The repertoire holds 85,000 to 110,000 clones, with approximately 84% as singletons. Documented treatment: oral pan-JAK inhibitor, 5-10 mg twice daily. Concerning this clone: The antigen is not known.

This specimen was CD8+ T cells sorted from blood, taken between weeks 30 and 35, from a patient treated with tofacitinib. The source is a human donor with alopecia areata. The chain uses TRBV10-3 and TRBJ1-1; no definite D call. The DNA for the CDR3 is TGTGCCATAGGTCCTATCACTGAAGCTTTCTTT. This codes for CAIGPITEAFF.